One and the same sample provided the 8 T cell receptor beta chains below, sequenced in a study of brain T cells in children with intractable seizures. Method: immunoSEQ multiplex PCR; TCRdb's copy keeps in-frame clones and lacks some. The profile covers roughly 110,000 clones, with 85% to 95% appearing a single time and 3.8% taken by the ten largest. Source: peripheral blood, taken at surgery. All receptors come from a boy under three years old with hemimegalencephaly and intractable seizures.

J is TRBJ1-4 and V is TRBV3-1 (or the pseudogene TRBV3-2), with D possibly matching TRBD1 (6 bases). The CDR3 has 16 amino acids. In germline, CDR1 is LGHDT, CDR2 YNNKEL (reference sequence). V lost 0 bases, J lost 1 base, and 9 bases lay in between. The CDR3 DNA is TGTGCCAGCAGCCAAGACGGGGGCGGAACTAATGAAAAACTGTTTTTT. This encodes CASSQDGGGTNEKLFF.

The chain is built from TRBV27 and TRBJ2-7; perhaps TRBD2 as D (7 bases). With 6 bases removed from V and 6 bases from J, the gap between germline ends came to 21 bases. Germline lookup yields CDR1 MNHEY and CDR2 SMNVEV (reference sequence). The CDR3 is made up of 15 amino acids. CDR3 sequence: CASRGPRGGPAEQYF. The CDR3 bases are TGTGCCAGCAGGGGTCCCAGGGGAGGGCCCGCCGAGCAGTACTTC.

The V call is TRBV12-3 or TRBV12-4, the J call TRBJ2-2; D gene unclear. Trimming took off 8 bases at V and 5 bases at J, with 12 bases between the two ends. The CDR3 spans 13 residues. CDR3 sequence reads: CASRFEGTGELFF. The DNA for the CDR3 is TGTGCCAGCCGATTCGAAGGGACCGGGGAGCTGTTTTTT.

This clone was found a few times. The V gene is TRBV6-2 or TRBV6-3, the J gene TRBJ1-4; 8 nucleotides align to TRBD1. This CDR3 region has 14 residues. Germline CDR1 MNHEY, CDR2 SVGEGT. The J segment lost 6 bases and the V segment lost 5 bases, leaving 5 bases of the junction unmatched. The DNA of the CDR3 is TGTGCCAGCAGTGTGACAGGGGTGGATGAAAAACTGTTTTTT. This codes for CASSVTGVDEKLFF.

In this sample, this clone turned up once. The genes are TRBV5-1 and TRBJ2-7, with no clear D. The CDR3 runs to 16 residues. From germline, CDR1 is SGHRS and CDR2 YFSETQ. V was clipped by 1 base and J by 0 bases, with 14 bases between them. CDR3 in amino acids: CASSLSRTPSSYEQYF. Here the CDR3 DNA reads TGCGCCAGCAGCTTGTCTAGGACGCCGAGCTCCTACGAGCAGTACTTC.

This clone has a single count. The V gene is TRBV6-5, the J gene TRBJ2-2; TRBD2 matches at 7 bases. CDR3 size: 15 residues. The J segment lost 8 bases and the V segment lost 4 bases, leaving 10 bases of the junction unmatched. The V gene's germline CDR1 is MNHEY and CDR2 SVGAGI. The CDR3 sequence is CASSFTPSGKGELFF. The CDR3, as DNA: TGTGCCAGCAGTTTTACCCCTAGCGGAAAGGGGGAGCTGTTTTTT.

V usage is TRBV6-5 and J usage is TRBJ2-5; 7 bases map to TRBD2. With 8 bases clipped from V and 5 bases from J, the junction kept 14 bases outside the gene matches. CDR3 size: 15 residues. CDR1 and CDR2 (germline): MNHEY, SVGAGI. The CDR3 reads CASCLLGSGEETQYF. CDR3 DNA: TGTGCCAGCTGTCTTCTAGGGAGCGGGGAGGAGACCCAGTACTTC.

The chain links TRBV9 to TRBJ2-6; D is undetermined. CDR1 is SGDLS and CDR2 is YYNGEE in the germline V gene. The ends were cut back, 1 base at V and 0 bases at J, with 5 bases in the middle. CDR3 size: 15 residues. CDR3 sequence: CASSVLGSGANVLTF. The DNA for the CDR3 is TGTGCCAGCAGCGTACTCGGCTCTGGGGCCAACGTCCTGACTTTC.